The 30 T cell receptor beta chains below come from one sample, sequenced in a study of monozygotic twins with inflammatory bowel disease. TCRdb re-called the 5' RACE reads and gives one entry per CDR3 protein, without DNA. In total, the table holds approximately 420,000 distinct CDR3 sequences. Sequencing used blood. The receptors stem from a human donor with ulcerative colitis or Crohn's disease, or a healthy co-twin of an affected twin (not recorded which).

V usage is TRBV20-1 and J usage is TRBJ2-3; the D call from TCRdb, TRBD1, cannot be confirmed without DNA. The CDR3 covers 15 residues. Germline CDR1 is DFQATT and CDR2 is SNEGSKA (reference sequence). Here the CDR3 reads CSARYRGKVSDTQYF.

CDR3 sequence reads: CASSSQGGQGANVLTF. This chain connects TRBV12-3 or TRBV12-4 to TRBJ2-6; the D gene TCRdb calls, TRBD1, cannot be checked with no DNA. The CDR3 is 16 amino acids.

The chain combines TRBV30 with TRBJ1-6. CDR1 is GTSNPN and CDR2 is SVGIG in the germline V gene (reference sequence). The length of the CDR3 is 14 residues. The CDR3 region is CAWSLHRDFPPLHF.

The genes are TRBV20-1 and TRBJ1-1. Germline V CDR1 and CDR2: DFQATT, SNEGSKA (reference sequence). The CDR3 contains 14 residues. The CDR3 is CSAPLGPRNTEAFF.

V is TRBV18 and J is TRBJ1-5. Germline V gene sequence: CDR1 KGHSH, CDR2 LQKENI. The CDR3 is 14 residues long. CDR3 amino acids: CASSPPSSNQPQHF.

The J gene is TRBJ2-1, the V gene TRBV27; lacking DNA, the TRBD2 call made by TCRdb goes unchecked. This CDR3 is built from 14 residues. CDR1 MNHEY and CDR2 SMNVEV come from the germline V gene (reference sequence). CDR3 protein: CASSFTTSGNEQFF.

This chain joins TRBV12-3 or TRBV12-4 and TRBJ2-2; the TRBD1 assignment by TCRdb is unverifiable without DNA. CDR3 length: 15 residues. The CDR3 loop is CASSLGTGPTGELFF.

This chain uses TRBV7-9 with TRBJ1-1; the D call from TCRdb, TRBD1, cannot be confirmed without DNA. The germline gives CDR1 SEHNR, CDR2 FQNEAQ (reference sequence). CDR3 length: 16 amino acids. The CDR3 sequence is CASSLEWTGGAGEAFF.

The chain is built from TRBV6-6 and TRBJ2-5; checking the TCRdb D call of TRBD2 is not possible without DNA. Germline V gene data show CDR1 as MNHNY and CDR2 as SVGAGI (reference sequence). This CDR3 is built from 14 residues. CDR3 residues: CASKPLAGLETQYF.

The V gene is TRBV7-2, the J gene TRBJ1-2; TCRdb's D call, TRBD1, is unchecked because there is no DNA. The CDR3 has 13 residues. Germline CDR1 SGHTA, CDR2 FQGNSA. The CDR3 region is CASSQRYRDGYTF. Full variable domain (rest looked up from reference TRBV7-2 and TRBJ1-2): GAGVSQSPSNKVTEKGKDVELRCDPISGHTALYWYRQSLGQGLEFLIYFQGNSAPDKSGLPSDRFSAERTGGSVSTLTIQRTQQEDSAVYLCASSQRYRDGYTFGSGTRLTVV.

The chain combines TRBV19 with TRBJ2-1. Germline-derived CDR1 and CDR2 are LNHDA and SQIVND (reference sequence). The CDR3 length is 15 residues. The CDR3 loop is CASSIVALGRNEQFF. Supplemented by reference TRBV19 and TRBJ2-1, the full variable domain reads DGGITQSPKYLFRKEGQNVTLSCEQNLNHDAMYWYRQDPGQGLRLIYYSQIVNDFQKGDIAEGYSVSREKKESFPLTVTSAQKNPTAFYLCASSIVALGRNEQFFGPGTRLTVL.

V and J are TRBV7-2 and TRBJ2-1; TCRdb designates TRBD1, a call that cannot be tested without DNA. This CDR3 has 15 residues. The germline gives CDR1 SGHTA, CDR2 FQGNSA. The chain's CDR3 is CASSFTGGGYNEQFF.

The chain uses TRBV5-1 and TRBJ2-5; TCRdb proposes TRBD1, but this gene call is untestable without DNA. The germline V gene encodes CDR1 SGHRS and CDR2 YFSETQ. The CDR3 is made up of 14 amino acids. This chain's CDR3 is CASSLGQGKETQYF.

J is TRBJ1-5 and V is TRBV28; TCRdb lists TRBD1, though no DNA is available to test this call. CDR1 is MDHEN and CDR2 is SYDVKM in the germline V gene. The CDR3 length is 15 residues. CDR3 protein: CASRYGTGRNQPQHF.

J is TRBJ2-1 and V is TRBV6-5. The germline V gene encodes CDR1 MNHEY and CDR2 SVGAGI. CDR3 length: 14 residues. CDR3 amino acids: CASSYVGGVNEQFF.

The V and J genes are TRBV5-1 and TRBJ2-3; with no DNA, the TCRdb D assignment of TRBD2 cannot be verified. The CDR3 is made up of 14 amino acids. Germline V gene lookup returns CDR1 SGHRS and CDR2 YFSETQ. The CDR3 spells CASSPGLVTDTQYF.

The gene calls are TRBV19 and TRBJ1-5; TCRdb outputs TRBD1, but without DNA this stays unchecked. CDR3 length: 16 residues. Germline CDR1 is LNHDA and CDR2 is SQIVND (reference sequence). CDR3 amino acids: CASSIPGQGENQPQHF.

The chain joins TRBV6-2 or TRBV6-3 to TRBJ2-7; TCRdb lists TRBD2, though no DNA is available to test this call. The germline V gene has CDR1 MNHEY and CDR2 SVGEGT. This CDR3 is built from 15 residues. CDR3: CASTTKGRAAYEQYF.

The chain links TRBV7-8 to TRBJ1-5; TCRdb lists TRBD1, though no DNA is available to test this call. CDR3 size: 16 residues. The germline gives CDR1 SGHVS, CDR2 FQNEAQ. The CDR3 sequence: CASSLGPGVGNQPQHF.

The CDR3 is CASSFGSGTRGDTQYF. The chain employs TRBV5-1 and TRBJ2-3; TCRdb calls TRBD1, which cannot be checked without DNA. CDR1 SGHRS and CDR2 YFSETQ come from the germline V gene. The CDR3 runs to 16 residues.

The gene calls are TRBV12-3 or TRBV12-4 and TRBJ1-2; the D call of TRBD1 rests on TCRdb alone, since no DNA is present to check it. This CDR3 spans 15 amino acids. The CDR3 region is CASSLGDVSDYGYTF.

The rearrangement links TRBV11-2 to TRBJ2-1; TCRdb gives TRBD1 as the D gene, but with no DNA this cannot be confirmed. This CDR3 spans 15 amino acids. The germline V gene has CDR1 SGHAT and CDR2 FQNNGV. The CDR3 loop is CASSFRPQGDNEQFF.

The chain combines TRBV5-1 with TRBJ2-1; TCRdb names TRBD2, which stays unverified in the absence of DNA. CDR3 length equals 15 residues. CDR1 and CDR2 (germline): SGHRS, YFSETQ. The CDR3 spells CASRPSGTSFNEQFF.

The chain joins TRBV20-1 to TRBJ2-7; TCRdb names TRBD1, which stays unverified in the absence of DNA. CDR1 is DFQATT, CDR2 SNEGSKA, per germline (reference sequence). The CDR3 sequence is 16 residues long. CDR3 sequence: CSARGEKSLGAYEQYF.

The chain couples TRBV6-2 or TRBV6-3 to TRBJ2-1; TCRdb's assignment of TRBD2 cannot be checked, as there is no DNA. This CDR3 region has 15 residues. Germline V gene data show CDR1 as MNHEY and CDR2 as SVGEGT. CDR3 loop: CASRTVAFSYNEQFF.

The rearrangement links TRBV30 to TRBJ2-1; TCRdb's assignment of TRBD2 cannot be checked, as there is no DNA. This CDR3 has 13 residues. Germline CDR1 GTSNPN, CDR2 SVGIG (reference sequence). CDR3 protein: CAWTYGPSDEQFF.

The chain's CDR3 is CASSYDRGDTGELFF. V is TRBV6-2 or TRBV6-3 and J is TRBJ2-2. The CDR3 is made up of 15 amino acids. Germline CDR1 reads MNHEY; CDR2 reads SVGEGT.

This chain joins TRBV4-1 and TRBJ2-5. CDR1 MGHRA and CDR2 YSYEKL come from the germline V gene. CDR3 size: 14 residues. The chain's CDR3 is CASSQVSTQETQYF.

The V call is TRBV28, the J call TRBJ2-7; the TCRdb D gene call, TRBD2, has no DNA to confirm it. Per the germline V gene, CDR1 is MDHEN and CDR2 is SYDVKM. CDR3 size: 13 residues. This chain's CDR3 is CASTRDLAYEQYF.

The chain's CDR3 is CASSQDFAGGQYEQYF. The chain recombines TRBV4-3 with TRBJ2-7; the D gene TCRdb calls, TRBD1, cannot be checked with no DNA. Germline V lookup: CDR1 LGHNA, CDR2 YSLEER. This CDR3 contains 16 residues.